Listed here is a single TCR beta chain. Germline values: CDR1 PRHDT, CDR2 FYEKMQ (reference sequence). The CDR3 extends over 14 amino acids. The ends lost 1 base at V and 6 bases at J; junction bases unmatched: 4. This entry is derived from a study of graft-versus-host responses after intestinal transplantation. The authors plated roughly 200,000 CFSE-labeled responder cells with roughly 200,000 irradiated, violet-dye-labeled stimulator cells. Libraries were prepared by immunoSEQ multiplex PCR; TCRdb keeps only in-frame clonotypes and omits some of them. The data show approximately 8,300 clones, with 27% seen just once and roughly 5.3% held by the top ten.

The specimen comprised alloreactive CD8+ T cells from a mixed lymphocyte reaction culture, sampled before transplantation. Described subset: CFSE-low proliferating T cells sorted from roughly six-day pre-transplant mixed lymphocyte reaction (GvH or HvG direction). The receptor comes from a human patient who was an organ donor for intestinal transplantation. The J gene is TRBJ2-3, the V gene TRBV13, with TRBD1 matching over 7 bases. This chain's CDR3 is CASSLDRGLDTQYF. For the CDR3, the DNA is TGTGCCAGCAGCTTAGACAGGGGCCTGGATACGCAGTATTTT.